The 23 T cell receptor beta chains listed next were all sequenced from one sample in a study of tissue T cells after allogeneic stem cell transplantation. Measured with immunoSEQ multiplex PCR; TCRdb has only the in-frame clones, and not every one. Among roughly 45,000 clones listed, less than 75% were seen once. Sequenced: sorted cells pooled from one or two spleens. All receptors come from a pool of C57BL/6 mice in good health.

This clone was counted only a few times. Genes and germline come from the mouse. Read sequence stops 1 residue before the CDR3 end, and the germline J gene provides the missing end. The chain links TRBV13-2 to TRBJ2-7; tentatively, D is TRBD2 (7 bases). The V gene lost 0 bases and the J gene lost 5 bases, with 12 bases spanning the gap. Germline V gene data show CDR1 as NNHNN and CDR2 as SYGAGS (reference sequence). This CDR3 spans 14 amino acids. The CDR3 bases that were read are TGTGCCAGCGGTGATGGAGGGGGGCAGGATGAACAGTAC. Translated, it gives CASGDGGGQDEQY. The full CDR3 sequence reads CASGDGGGQDEQYF.

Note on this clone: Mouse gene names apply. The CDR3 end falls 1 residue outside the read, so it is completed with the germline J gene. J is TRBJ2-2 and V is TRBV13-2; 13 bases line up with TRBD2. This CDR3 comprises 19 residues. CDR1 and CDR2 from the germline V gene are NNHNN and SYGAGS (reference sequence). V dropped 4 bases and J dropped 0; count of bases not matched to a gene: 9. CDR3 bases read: TGTGCCAGCGGTTCTCCGGGACTGGGGGGGGGTGCAAACACCGGGCAGCTCTAC. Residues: CASGSPGLGGGANTGQLY. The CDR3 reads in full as CASGSPGLGGGANTGQLYF.

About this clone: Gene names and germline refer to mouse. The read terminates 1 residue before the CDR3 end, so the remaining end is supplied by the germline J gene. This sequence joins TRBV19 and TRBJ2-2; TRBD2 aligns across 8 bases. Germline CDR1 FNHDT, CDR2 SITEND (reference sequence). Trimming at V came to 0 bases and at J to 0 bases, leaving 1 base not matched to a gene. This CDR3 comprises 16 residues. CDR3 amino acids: CASSIAGGTNTGQLYF. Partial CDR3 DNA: TGTGCCAGCAGTATAGCTGGGGGGACAAACACCGGGCAGCTCTAC.

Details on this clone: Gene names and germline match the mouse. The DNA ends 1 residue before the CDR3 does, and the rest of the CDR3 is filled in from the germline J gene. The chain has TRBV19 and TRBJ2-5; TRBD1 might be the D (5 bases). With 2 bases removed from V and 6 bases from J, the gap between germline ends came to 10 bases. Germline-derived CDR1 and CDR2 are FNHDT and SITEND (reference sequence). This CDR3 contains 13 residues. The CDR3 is CASSIREGDTQYF. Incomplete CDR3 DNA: TGTGCCAGCAGTATCCGGGAGGGGGACACCCAGTAC. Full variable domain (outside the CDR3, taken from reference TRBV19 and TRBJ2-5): GGIITQTPKFLIGQEGQKLTLKCQQNFNHDTMYWYRQDSGKGLRLIYYSITENDLQKGDLSEGYDASREKKSSFSLTVTSAQKNEMAVFLCASSIREGDTQYFGPGTRLLVL.

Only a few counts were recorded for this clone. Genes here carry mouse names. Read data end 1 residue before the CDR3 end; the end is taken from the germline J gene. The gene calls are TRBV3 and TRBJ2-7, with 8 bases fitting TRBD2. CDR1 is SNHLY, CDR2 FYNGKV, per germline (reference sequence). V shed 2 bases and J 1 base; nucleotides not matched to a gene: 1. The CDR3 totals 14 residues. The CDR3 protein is CASSLLGGSYEQYF. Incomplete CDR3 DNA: TGTGCCAGCAGCTTACTGGGGGGATCCTATGAACAGTAC.

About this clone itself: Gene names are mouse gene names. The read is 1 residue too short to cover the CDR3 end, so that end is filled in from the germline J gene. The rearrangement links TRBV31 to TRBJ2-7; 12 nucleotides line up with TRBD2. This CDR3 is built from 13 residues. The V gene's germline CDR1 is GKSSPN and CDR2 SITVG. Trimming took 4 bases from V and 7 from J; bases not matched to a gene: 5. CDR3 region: CAWTQDWGGEQYF. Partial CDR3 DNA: TGTGCCTGGACCCAGGACTGGGGGGGGGAACAGTAC.

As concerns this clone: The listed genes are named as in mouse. The CDR3 here is CASSQQGTNERLFF. CDR3 DNA, as far as it was read: TGTGCCAGCAGCCAACAGGGTACCAACGAAAGATTATTT. The chain joins TRBV5 to TRBJ1-4; D is perhaps TRBD1 (5 bases). Read data end 1 residue before the CDR3 end; the end is taken from the germline J gene. This CDR3 is 14 amino acids long. The V and J ends lost 2 bases and 3 bases respectively, with 7 bases between them. Per the germline V gene, CDR1 is LGHNA and CDR2 is YNLKQL (reference sequence).

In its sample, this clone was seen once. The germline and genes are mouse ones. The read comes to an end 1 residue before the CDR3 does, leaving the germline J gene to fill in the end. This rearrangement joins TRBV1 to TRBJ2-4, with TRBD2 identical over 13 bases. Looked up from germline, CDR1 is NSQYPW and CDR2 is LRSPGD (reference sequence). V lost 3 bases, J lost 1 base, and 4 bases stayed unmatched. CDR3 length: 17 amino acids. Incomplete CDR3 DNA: TGCACCTGCAGTGCCGGGACTGGGGGGGGGCGTCAAAACACCTTGTAC. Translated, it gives CTCSAGTGGGRQNTLY. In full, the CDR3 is CTCSAGTGGGRQNTLYF.

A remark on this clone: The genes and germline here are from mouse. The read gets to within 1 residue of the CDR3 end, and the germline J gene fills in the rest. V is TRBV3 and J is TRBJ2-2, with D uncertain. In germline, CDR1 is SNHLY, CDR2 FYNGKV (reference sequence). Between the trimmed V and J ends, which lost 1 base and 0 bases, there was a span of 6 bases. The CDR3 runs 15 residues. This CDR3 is CASSLGVANTGQLYF. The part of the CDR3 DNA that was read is TGTGCCAGCAGCTTAGGGGTCGCAAACACCGGGCAGCTCTAC.

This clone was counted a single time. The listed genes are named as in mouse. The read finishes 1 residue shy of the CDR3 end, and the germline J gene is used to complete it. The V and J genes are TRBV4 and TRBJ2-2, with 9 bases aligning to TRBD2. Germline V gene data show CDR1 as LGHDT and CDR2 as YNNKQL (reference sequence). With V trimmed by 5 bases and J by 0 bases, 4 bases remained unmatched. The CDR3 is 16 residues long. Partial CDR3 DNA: TGTGCCAGCAGCCCCGGACTGGGGCCAAACACCGGGCAGCTCTAC. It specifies CASSPGLGPNTGQLY. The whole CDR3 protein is CASSPGLGPNTGQLYF.

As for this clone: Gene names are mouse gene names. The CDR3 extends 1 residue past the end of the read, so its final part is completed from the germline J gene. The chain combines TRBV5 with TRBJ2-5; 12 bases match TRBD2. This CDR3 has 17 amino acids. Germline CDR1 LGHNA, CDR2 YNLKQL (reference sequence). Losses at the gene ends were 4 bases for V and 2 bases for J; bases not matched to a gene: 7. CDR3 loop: CASSPRDWGAIQDTQYF. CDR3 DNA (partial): TGTGCCAGCAGCCCGCGGGACTGGGGGGCGATCCAAGACACCCAGTAC.

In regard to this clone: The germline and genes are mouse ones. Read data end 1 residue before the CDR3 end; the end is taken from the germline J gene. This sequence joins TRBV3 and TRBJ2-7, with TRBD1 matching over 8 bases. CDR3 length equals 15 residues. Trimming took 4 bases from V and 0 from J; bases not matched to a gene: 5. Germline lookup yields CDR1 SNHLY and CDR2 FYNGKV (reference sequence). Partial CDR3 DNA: TGTGCCAGCAGCTCCCGGGACAGGAGCTCCTATGAACAGTAC. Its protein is CASSSRDRSSYEQY. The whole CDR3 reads CASSSRDRSSYEQYF.

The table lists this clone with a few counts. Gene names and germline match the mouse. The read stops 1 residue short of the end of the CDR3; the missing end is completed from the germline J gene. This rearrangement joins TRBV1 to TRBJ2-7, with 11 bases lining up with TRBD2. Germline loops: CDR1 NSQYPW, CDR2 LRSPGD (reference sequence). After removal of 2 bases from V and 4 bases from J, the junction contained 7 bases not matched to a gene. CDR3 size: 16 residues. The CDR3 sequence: CTCSALGLGGLYEQYF. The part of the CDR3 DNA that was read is TGCACCTGCAGTGCACTAGGACTGGGGGGCCTATATGAACAGTAC.

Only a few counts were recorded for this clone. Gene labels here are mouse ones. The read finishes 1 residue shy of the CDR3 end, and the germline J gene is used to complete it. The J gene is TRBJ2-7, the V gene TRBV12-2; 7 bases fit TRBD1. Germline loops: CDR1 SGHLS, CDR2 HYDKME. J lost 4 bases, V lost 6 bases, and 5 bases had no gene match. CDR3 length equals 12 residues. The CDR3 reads CASADRFYEQYF. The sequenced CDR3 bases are TGTGCCAGCGCGGACAGGTTTTATGAACAGTAC. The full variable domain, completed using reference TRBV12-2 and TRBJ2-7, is NSGVVQSPRYIIKGKGERSILKCIPISGHLSVAWYQQTQGQELKFFIQHYDKMERDKGNLPSRFSVQQFDDYHSEMNMSALELEDSAVYFCASADRFYEQYFGPGTRLTVL.

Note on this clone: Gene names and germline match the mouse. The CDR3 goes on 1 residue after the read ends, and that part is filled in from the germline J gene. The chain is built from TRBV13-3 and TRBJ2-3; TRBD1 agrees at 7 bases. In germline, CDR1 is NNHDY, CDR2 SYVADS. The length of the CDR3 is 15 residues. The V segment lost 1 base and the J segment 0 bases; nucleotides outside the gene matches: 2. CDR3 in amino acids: CASSDTGASAETLYF. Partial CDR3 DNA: TGTGCCAGCAGTGATACAGGGGCTAGTGCAGAAACGCTGTAT.

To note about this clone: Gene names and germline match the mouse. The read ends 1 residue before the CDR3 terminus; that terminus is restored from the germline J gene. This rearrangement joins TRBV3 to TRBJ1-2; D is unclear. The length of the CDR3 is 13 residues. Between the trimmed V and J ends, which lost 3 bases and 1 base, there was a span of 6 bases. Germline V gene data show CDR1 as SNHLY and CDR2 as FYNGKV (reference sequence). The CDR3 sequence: CASSFTINSDYTF. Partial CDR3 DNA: TGTGCCAGCAGCTTTACAATAAACTCCGACTACACC.

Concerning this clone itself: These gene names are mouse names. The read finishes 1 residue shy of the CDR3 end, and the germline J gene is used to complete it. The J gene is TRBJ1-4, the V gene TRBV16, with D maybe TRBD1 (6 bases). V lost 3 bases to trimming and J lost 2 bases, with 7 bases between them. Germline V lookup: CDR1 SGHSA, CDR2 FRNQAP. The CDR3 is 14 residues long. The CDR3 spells CASSLGHSNERLFF. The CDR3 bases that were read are TGTGCAAGCAGCTTGGGACACTCCAACGAAAGATTATTT.

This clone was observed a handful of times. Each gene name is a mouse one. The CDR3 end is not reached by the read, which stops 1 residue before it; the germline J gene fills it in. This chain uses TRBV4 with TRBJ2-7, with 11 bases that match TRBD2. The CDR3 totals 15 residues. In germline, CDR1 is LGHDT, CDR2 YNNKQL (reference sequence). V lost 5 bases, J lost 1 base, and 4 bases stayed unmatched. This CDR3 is CASSAGTGGSYEQYF. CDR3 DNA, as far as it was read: TGTGCCAGCAGCGCCGGGACTGGGGGTTCCTATGAACAGTAC.

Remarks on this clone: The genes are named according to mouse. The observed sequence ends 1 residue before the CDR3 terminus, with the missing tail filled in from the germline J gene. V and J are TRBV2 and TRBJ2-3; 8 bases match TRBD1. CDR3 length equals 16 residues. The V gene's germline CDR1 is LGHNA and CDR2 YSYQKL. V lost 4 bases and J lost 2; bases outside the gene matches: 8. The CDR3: CASSRPRGRDAETLYF. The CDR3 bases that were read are TGTGCCAGCAGCCGACCCAGGGGGCGGGATGCAGAAACGCTGTAT.

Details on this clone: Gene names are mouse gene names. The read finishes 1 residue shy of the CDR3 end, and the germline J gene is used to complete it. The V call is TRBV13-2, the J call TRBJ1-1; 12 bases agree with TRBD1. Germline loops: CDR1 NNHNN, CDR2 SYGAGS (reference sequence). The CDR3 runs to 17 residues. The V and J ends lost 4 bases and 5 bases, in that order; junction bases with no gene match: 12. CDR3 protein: CASGPSSGTGGGTEVFF. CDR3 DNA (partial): TGTGCCAGCGGTCCATCCTCCGGGACAGGGGGCGGGACAGAAGTCTTC.

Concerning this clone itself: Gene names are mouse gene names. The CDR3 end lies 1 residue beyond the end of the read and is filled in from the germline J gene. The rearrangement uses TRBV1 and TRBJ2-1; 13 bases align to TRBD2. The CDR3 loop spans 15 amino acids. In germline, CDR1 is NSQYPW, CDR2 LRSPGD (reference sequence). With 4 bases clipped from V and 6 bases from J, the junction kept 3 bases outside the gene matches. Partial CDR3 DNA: TGCACCTGCAGTGGGGGACTGGGGGGGTTTGCTGAGCAGTTC. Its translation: CTCSGGLGGFAEQF. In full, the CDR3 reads CTCSGGLGGFAEQFF.

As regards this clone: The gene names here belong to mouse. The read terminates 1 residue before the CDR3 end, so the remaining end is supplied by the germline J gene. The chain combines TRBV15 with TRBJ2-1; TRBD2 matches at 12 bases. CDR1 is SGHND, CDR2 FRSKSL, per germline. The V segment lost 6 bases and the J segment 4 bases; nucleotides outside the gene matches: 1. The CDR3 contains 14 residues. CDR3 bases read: TGTGCCAGCAGGGACTGGGGGGGGTATGCTGAGCAGTTC. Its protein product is CASRDWGGYAEQF. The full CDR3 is CASRDWGGYAEQFF.

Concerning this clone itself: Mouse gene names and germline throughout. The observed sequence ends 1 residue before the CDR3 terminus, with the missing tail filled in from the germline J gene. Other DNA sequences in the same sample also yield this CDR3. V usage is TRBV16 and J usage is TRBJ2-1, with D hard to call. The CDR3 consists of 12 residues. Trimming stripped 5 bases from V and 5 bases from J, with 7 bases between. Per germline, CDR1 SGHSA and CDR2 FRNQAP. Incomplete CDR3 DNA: TGTGCAAGCAGCCTGACAAATGCTGAGCAGTTC. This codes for CASSLTNAEQF. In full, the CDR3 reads CASSLTNAEQFF. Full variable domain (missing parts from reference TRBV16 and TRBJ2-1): NAGVIQTPRHKVTGKGQEATLWCEPISGHSAVFWYRQTIVQGLEFLTYFRNQAPIDDSGMPKERFSAQMPNQSHSTLKIQSTQPQDSAVYLCASSLTNAEQFFGPGTRLTVL.